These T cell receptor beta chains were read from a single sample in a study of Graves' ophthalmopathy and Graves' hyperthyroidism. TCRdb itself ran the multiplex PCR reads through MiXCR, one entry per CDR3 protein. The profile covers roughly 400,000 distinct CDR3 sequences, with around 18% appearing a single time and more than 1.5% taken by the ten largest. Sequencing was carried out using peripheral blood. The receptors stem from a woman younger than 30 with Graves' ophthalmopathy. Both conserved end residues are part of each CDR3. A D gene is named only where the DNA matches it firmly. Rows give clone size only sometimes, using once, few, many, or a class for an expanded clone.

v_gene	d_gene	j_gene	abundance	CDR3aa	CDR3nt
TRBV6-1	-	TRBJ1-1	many	CASNNPGGYEAFF	TGTGCCAGCAACAACCCGGGCGGGTATGAAGCTTTCTTT
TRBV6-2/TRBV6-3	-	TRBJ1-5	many	CASSYSVGQLNQPQHF	TGTGCCAGCAGTTACTCGGTTGGACAGTTAAATCAGCCCCAGCATTTT
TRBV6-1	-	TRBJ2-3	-	CASKSLSTDTQYF	TGTGCCAGCAAGTCTCTCAGCACAGATACGCAGTATTTT
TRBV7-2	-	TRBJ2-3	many	CASSLSGDTQYF	TGTGCCAGCAGCTTAAGCGGAGATACGCAGTATTTT
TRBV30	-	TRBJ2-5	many	CAWSPPGEETQYF	TGTGCCTGGAGTCCCCCGGGAGAAGAGACCCAGTACTTC
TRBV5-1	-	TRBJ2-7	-	CASSLALGRGRNYEQYF	TGCGCCAGCAGCTTGGCATTGGGGCGCGGAAGAAACTACGAGCAGTACTTC
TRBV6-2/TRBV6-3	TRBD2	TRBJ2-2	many	CASRPGTSGRGTGELFF	TGTGCCAGCAGACCCGGGACTAGCGGGAGGGGGACCGGGGAGCTGTTTTTT
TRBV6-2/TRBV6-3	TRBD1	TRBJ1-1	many	CASSWDRNTEAFF	TGTGCCAGCAGCTGGGACAGAAACACTGAAGCTTTCTTT
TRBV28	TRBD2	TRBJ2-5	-	CASISGGQETQYF	TGTGCCAGCATATCGGGAGGTCAAGAGACCCAGTACTTC
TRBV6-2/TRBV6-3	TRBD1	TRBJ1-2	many	CASSYGGTASNYGYTF	TGTGCCAGCAGTTACGGCGGGACAGCCTCTAACTATGGCTACACCTTC
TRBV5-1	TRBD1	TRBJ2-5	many	CASSWRTGASETQYF	TGCGCCAGCAGCTGGAGGACAGGGGCAAGCGAGACCCAGTACTTC
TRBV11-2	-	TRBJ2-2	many	CASSFTTSRGTGELFF	TGTGCCAGCAGCTTCACTACTAGCCGGGGGACCGGGGAGCTGTTTTTT
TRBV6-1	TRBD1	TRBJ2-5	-	CASPGQPQETQYF	TGTGCCAGCCCGGGACAGCCCCAAGAGACCCAGTACTTC
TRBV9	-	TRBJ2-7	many	CASSPSQGYPYEQYF	TGTGCCAGCAGCCCGTCGCAGGGGTATCCCTACGAGCAGTACTTC
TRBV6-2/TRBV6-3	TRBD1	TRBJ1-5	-	CASSYSPGQCSRTPSNQPQHF	TGTGCCAGCAGTTACTCTCCGGGACAGTGCTCCCGAACCCCTAGCAATCAGCCCCAGCATTTT
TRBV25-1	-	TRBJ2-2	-	CASSDPEGKGTGELFF	TGTGCCAGCAGTGACCCCGAGGGAAAGGGCACCGGGGAGCTGTTTTTT
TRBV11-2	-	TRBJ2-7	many	CASTMGRRDPSSYEQYF	TGTGCCAGCACCATGGGGAGAAGGGACCCCTCCTCCTACGAGCAGTACTTC
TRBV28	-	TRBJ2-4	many	CASSPGPSKNIQYF	TGTGCCAGCAGTCCCGGGCCCAGCAAAAACATTCAGTACTTC
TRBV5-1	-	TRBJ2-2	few	CASSFELADTGELSF	TGCGCCAGCAGCTTCGAGCTGGCGGACACCGGGGAGCTGTCTTTT
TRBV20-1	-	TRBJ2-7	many	CSANWDSSYEQYF	TGCAGTGCTAACTGGGACTCCTCCTACGAGCAGTACTTC
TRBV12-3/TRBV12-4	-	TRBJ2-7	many	CASSERTVLYEQYF	TGTGCCAGCAGTGAAAGGACAGTTCTCTACGAGCAGTACTTC
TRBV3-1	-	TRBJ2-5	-	CASSQARETQYF	TGTGCCAGCAGCCAAGCTCGGGAGACCCAGTACTTC
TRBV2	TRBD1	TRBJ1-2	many	CASSKKGQDYGYTF	TGTGCCAGCAGTAAAAAGGGACAGGACTATGGCTACACCTTC
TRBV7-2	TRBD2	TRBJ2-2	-	CASSFSGGVNTGELFF	TGTGCCAGCAGCTTTAGCGGGGGGGTGAACACCGGGGAGCTGTTTTTT
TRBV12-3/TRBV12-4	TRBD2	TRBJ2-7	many	CASSFPAGMGLYEQYF	TGTGCCAGCAGTTTCCCAGCGGGAATGGGCTTATACGAGCAGTACTTC
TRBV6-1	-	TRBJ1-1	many	CASSARQFVSAFF	TGTGCCAGCAGCGCCCGACAGTTTGTTTCAGCTTTCTTT
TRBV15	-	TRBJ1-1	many	CATSTRLQVNTEAFF	TGTGCCACCAGCACCCGATTACAGGTGAACACTGAAGCTTTCTTT
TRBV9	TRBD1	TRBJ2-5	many	CASSVGAGGFQETQYF	TGTGCCAGCAGCGTTGGGGCAGGGGGCTTCCAAGAGACCCAGTACTTC
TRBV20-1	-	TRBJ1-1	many	CSALGASNTEAFF	TGCAGTGCCCTGGGGGCTTCAAACACTGAAGCTTTCTTT
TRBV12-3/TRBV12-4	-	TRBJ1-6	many	CASSFEEAPLHF	TGTGCCAGCAGTTTTGAGGAGGCACCCCTCCACTTT
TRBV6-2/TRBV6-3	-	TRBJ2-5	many	CASSYSKIWGETQYF	TGTGCCAGCAGTTACTCGAAGATCTGGGGAGAGACCCAGTACTTC
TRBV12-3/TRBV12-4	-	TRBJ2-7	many	CASAARIGGQYF	TGTGCCAGCGCTGCTAGGATTGGGGGGCAGTACTTC
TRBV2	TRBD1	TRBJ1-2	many	CATTGTVNYGYTF	TGTGCCACCACTGGGACAGTAAACTATGGCTACACCTTC
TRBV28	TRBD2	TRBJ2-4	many	CASSSETSGRARDIQYF	TGTGCCAGCAGTTCAGAGACTAGCGGGAGGGCGAGGGACATTCAGTACTTC
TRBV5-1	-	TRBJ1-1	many	CASKKAGSTEAFF	TGCGCCAGCAAAAAGGCAGGGAGCACTGAAGCTTTCTTT
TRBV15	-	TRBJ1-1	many	CATSRVPTSEAFF	TGTGCCACCAGCAGAGTTCCGACTTCTGAAGCTTTCTTT
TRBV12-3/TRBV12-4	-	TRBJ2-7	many	CASSTPPTGRSTYEQYF	TGTGCCAGCAGTACCCCTCCGACAGGGAGGTCAACCTACGAGCAGTACTTC
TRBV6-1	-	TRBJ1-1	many	CASSEEEGRGLKNTEAFF	TGTGCCAGCAGTGAAGAGGAGGGGCGCGGGTTGAAGAACACTGAAGCTTTCTTT
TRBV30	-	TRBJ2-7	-	CAWSPAGMYYEQYF	TGTGCCTGGTCCCCGGCTGGGATGTACTACGAGCAGTACTTC
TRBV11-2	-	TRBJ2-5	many	CASSLARALQETQYF	TGTGCCAGCAGCTTAGCCAGGGCCCTACAAGAGACCCAGTACTTC
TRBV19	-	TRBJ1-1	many	CASCTGGEGEAFF	TGTGCCAGTTGTACGGGGGGTGAGGGCGAAGCTTTCTTT
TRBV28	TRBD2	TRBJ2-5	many	CASSPDSGRPWETQYF	TGTGCCAGCAGTCCCGATAGCGGGAGGCCCTGGGAGACCCAGTACTTC